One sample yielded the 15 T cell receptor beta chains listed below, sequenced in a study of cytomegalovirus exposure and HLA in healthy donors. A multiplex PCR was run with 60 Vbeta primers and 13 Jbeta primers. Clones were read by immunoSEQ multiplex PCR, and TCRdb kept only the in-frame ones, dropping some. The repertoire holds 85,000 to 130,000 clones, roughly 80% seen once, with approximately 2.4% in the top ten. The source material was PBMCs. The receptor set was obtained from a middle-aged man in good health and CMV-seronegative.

The DNA of the CDR3 is TGTGCCAGCAGTGCGGACAGCGCGAACACCGGGGAGCTGTTTTTT. It encodes CASSADSANTGELFF. This chain uses TRBV2 with TRBJ2-2, with TRBD1 as a possible D gene (6 bases). Deletions cut 4 bases from V and 0 bases from J, with 9 bases between. The CDR3 length is 15 residues. The germline V gene has CDR1 SNHLY and CDR2 FYNNEI.

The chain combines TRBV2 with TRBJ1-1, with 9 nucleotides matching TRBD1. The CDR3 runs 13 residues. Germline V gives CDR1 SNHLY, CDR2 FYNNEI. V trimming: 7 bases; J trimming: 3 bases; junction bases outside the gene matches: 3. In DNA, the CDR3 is TGTGCCAGCATCCGGGACAGGGACACTGAAGCTTTCTTT. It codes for CASIRDRDTEAFF.

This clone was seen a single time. The CDR3 sequence is CATSGAPGGNQPQHF. The CDR3 DNA sequence: TGTGCCACCAGTGGGGCTCCGGGGGGCAATCAGCCCCAGCATTTT. The chain recombines TRBV15 with TRBJ1-5; a possible D gene is TRBD1 (5 bases). V lost 6 bases and J lost 2, with 14 bases in between. CDR1 and CDR2 (germline): LNHNV, YYDKDF (reference sequence). CDR3 length: 15 amino acids. Full variable domain (rest looked up from reference TRBV15 and TRBJ1-5): DAMVIQNPRYQVTQFGKPVTLSCSQTLNHNVMYWYQQKSSQAPKLLFHYYDKDFNNEADTPDNFQSRRPNTSFCFLDIRSPGLGDTAMYLCATSGAPGGNQPQHFGDGTRLSIL.

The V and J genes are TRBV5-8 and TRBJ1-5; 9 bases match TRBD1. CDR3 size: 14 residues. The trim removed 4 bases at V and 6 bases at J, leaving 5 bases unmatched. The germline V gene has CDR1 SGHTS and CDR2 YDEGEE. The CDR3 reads CASSLRQGGQPQHF. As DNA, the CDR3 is TGTGCCAGCAGCCTCAGACAGGGGGGTCAGCCCCAGCATTTT.

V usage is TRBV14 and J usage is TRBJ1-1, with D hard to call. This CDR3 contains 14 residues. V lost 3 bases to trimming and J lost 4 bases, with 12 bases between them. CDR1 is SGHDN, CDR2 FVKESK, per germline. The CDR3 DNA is TGTGCCAGCAGCCAGGATTTTGGGAGCACTGAAGCTTTCTTT. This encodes CASSQDFGSTEAFF.

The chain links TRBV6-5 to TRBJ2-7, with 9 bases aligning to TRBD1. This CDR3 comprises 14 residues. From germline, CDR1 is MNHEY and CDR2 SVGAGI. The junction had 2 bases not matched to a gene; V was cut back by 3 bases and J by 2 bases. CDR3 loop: CASSYDRGAYEQYF. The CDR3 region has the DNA TGTGCCAGCAGTTATGACAGGGGGGCCTACGAGCAGTACTTC.

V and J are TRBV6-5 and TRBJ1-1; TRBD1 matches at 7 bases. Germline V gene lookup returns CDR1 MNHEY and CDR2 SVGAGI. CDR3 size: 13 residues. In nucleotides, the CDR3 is TGTCTTACGAGGAGAGGGGGCGTCGGTGAAGCTTTCTTT. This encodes CLTRRGGVGEAFF.

The DNA for the CDR3 is TGTGCCAGCAGCTTAGTAGGGAGGGTGGGGAACAATGAGCAGTTCTTC. This encodes CASSLVGRVGNNEQFF. This chain uses TRBV7-9 with TRBJ2-1; 7 positions agree with TRBD2. Unmatched junction bases numbered 8, after V lost 1 base and J lost 5 bases. The CDR3 contains 16 residues. CDR1 is SEHNR, CDR2 FQNEAQ, per germline (reference sequence). Full variable domain (outside the CDR3, taken from reference TRBV7-9 and TRBJ2-1): DTGVSQNPRHKITKRGQNVTFRCDPISEHNRLYWYRQTLGQGPEFLTYFQNEAQLEKSRLLSDRFSAERPKGSFSTLEIQRTEQGDSAMYLCASSLVGRVGNNEQFFGPGTRLTVL.

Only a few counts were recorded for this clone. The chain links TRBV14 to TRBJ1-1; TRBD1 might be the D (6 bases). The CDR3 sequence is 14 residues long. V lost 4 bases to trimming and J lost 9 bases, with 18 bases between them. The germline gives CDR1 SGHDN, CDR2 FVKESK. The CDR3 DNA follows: TGTGCCAGCAGCCCGATACGACAGAGGGGGAAAGCTTTCTTT. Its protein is CASSPIRQRGKAFF. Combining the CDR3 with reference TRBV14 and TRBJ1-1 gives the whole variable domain EAGVTQFPSHSVIEKGQTVTLRCDPISGHDNLYWYRRVMGKEIKFLLHFVKESKQDESGMPNNRFLAERTGGTYSTLKVQPAELEDSGVYFCASSPIRQRGKAFFGQGTRLTVV.

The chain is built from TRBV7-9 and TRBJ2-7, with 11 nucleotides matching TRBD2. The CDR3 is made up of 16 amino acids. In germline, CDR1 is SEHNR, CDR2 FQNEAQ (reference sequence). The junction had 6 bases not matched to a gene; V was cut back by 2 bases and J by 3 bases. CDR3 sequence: CASSLLAGGPNYEQYF. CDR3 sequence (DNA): TGTGCCAGCAGCTTACTAGCGGGGGGCCCGAACTACGAGCAGTACTTC.

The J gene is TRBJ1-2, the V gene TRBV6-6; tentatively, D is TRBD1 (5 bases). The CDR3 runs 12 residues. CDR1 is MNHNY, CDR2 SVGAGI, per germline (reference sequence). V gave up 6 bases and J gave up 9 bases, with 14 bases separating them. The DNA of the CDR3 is TGTGCCAGCAGCGAAGACAGTCGGAGCTACACCTTC. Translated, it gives CASSEDSRSYTF.

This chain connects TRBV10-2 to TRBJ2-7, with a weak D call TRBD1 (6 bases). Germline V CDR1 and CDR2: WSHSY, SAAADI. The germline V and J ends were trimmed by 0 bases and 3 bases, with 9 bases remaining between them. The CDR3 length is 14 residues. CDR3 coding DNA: TGCGCCAGCAGTGAGTCCGGACAGCTCTACGAGCAGTACTTC. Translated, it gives CASSESGQLYEQYF.

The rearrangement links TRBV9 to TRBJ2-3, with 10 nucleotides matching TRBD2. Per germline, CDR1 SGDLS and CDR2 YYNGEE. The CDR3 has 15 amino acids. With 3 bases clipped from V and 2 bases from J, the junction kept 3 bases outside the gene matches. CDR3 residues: CASSGSGGHTDTQYF. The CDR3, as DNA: TGTGCCAGCAGCGGTAGCGGGGGGCACACAGATACGCAGTATTTT.

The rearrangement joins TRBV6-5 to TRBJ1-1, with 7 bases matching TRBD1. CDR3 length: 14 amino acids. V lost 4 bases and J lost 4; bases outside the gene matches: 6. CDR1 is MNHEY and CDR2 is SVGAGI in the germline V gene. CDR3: CASSSGQVGTEAFF. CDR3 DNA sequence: TGTGCCAGCAGTTCCGGACAGGTTGGCACTGAAGCTTTCTTT.

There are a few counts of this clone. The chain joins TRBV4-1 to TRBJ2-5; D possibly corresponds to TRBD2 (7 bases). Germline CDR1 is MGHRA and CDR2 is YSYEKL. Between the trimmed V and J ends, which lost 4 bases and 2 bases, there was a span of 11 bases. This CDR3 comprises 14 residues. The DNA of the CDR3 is TGCGCCAGCAGCCTAGGGGGGGGACAAGAGACCCAGTACTTC. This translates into CASSLGGGQETQYF.